Sequencing of this T cell receptor beta chain was carried out in a study of T-cell memory formation after mild COVID-19. The study, taken as a whole, reports: That cross-reactive memory joined was suggested by some responding clones appearing in pre-infection memory. Second-wave clones reaching peak frequency on day 37 lacked confirmed SARS-CoV-2 specificity. Contracting CD4+ clones sat mainly in CM and EM; CD8+ in EMRA.

This CDR3 spans 16 amino acids. After removal of 4 bases from V and 3 bases from J, the junction contained 11 bases not matched to a gene. CDR1 LGHNA and CDR2 YSLEER come from the germline V gene. This clonotype was observed at least ten times. Its antigen is unknown. TCRdb reprocessed the 5' RACE reads with MiXCR, giving one entry per CDR3 protein. The sample lists around 180,000 distinct CDR3 sequences, around a sixth seen once, with roughly 3.9% in the top ten. The sequenced sample consisted of PBMCs or a T cell subset sorted from them (not recorded which). The chain couples TRBV4-3 to TRBJ2-7; 8 bases map to TRBD1. The clonotype comes from a man aged 18 to 29 who had mild COVID-19 (a few samples of this study predate the infection). Cell type and time point are not known. CDR3 protein: CASSPEPSGTGYEQYF. As DNA, the CDR3 is TGCGCCAGCAGCCCGGAGCCCTCGGGGACAGGCTACGAGCAGTACTTC.